This paragraph covers one T cell receptor beta chain sequence. The CDR3 sequence is 15 residues long. The entry originates in a study of shared T cell receptors in the human thymus. Produced via immunoSEQ multiplex PCR; TCRdb's table is partial and in-frame only. The data show some 640,000 clones, around 87% seen once. The same data also contributed to another study, on human thymus T cells.

This receptor was identified in a boy under three years old with a congenital heart defect. This sequence joins TRBV1 and TRBJ2-1; the table's D call of TRBD1 was not tested on the DNA. TRBV1 is described as a pseudogene. Sequences were obtained from thymocytes. The CDR3 bases are TGCACCAGCAGCCAAGATAGCCAGGGGATAGATGAGCAGTTCTTC. This translates into CTSSQDSQGIDEQFF.